Listed below are T cell receptor beta chains from one sample, sequenced in a study of graft-versus-host responses after intestinal transplantation. No antigen has been identified for these receptors. Some clones are missing from TCRdb's copy, which holds only in-frame ones; the method was immunoSEQ multiplex PCR. The data contain around 130,000 clones, about 92% of them seen just once; the ten biggest clones take up approximately 0.17%. The sample in question was unstimulated CD4+ T cells sorted from spleen or lymph node cells, obtained before intestinal transplant. The source is a human donor who received an intestinal transplant. The CDR3 runs from the conserved cysteine through the conserved F or W. A D gene is named only where the DNA matches it firmly. A clone size is listed for some rows: how often the clone was seen (once, few, many), or a class if it is expanded.

clone_size j_call v_call d_call cdr3_nt cdr3_aa
- TRBJ2-7 TRBV14 TRBD1 TGTGCCAGCAGCCAAAGGACAGGCTACGCCTACGAGCAGTACTTC CASSQRTGYAYEQYF
few TRBJ1-3 TRBV4-1 - TGCGCCAGCAGCCAAGAAGCGACCCCGGGAAACACCATATATTTT CASSQEATPGNTIYF
- TRBJ2-1 TRBV4-2 - TGTGCCAGCAGCCAAGATCGAGGACAGTACAATGAGCAGTTCTTC CASSQDRGQYNEQFF
- TRBJ1-3 TRBV5-1 - TGCGCCAGCAGCTGGGAGACAGGCTCTGGAAACACCATATATTTT CASSWETGSGNTIYF
- TRBJ2-5 TRBV7-9 TRBD1 TGTGCCAGCAGCTTGGGCGACAGGGTGTTGGAGACCCAGTACTTC CASSLGDRVLETQYF
- TRBJ1-2 TRBV29-1 - TGCAGCGCCCAAGGGGGGGACTATGGCTACACCTTC CSAQGGDYGYTF
- TRBJ1-1 TRBV6-6 - TGTGCCAGCCAAGGGACACAAAACACTGAAGCTTTCTTT CASQGTQNTEAFF
- TRBJ2-3 TRBV4-1 TRBD2 TGCGCCAGCAGCCCAAGGACTAGCGGGGGGGCTTTGTATTCAGCTACGCAGTATTTT CASSPRTSGGALYSATQYF
- TRBJ2-5 TRBV10-3 - TGTGCCATCAGGTCCCAAGAGACCCAGTACTTC CAIRSQETQYF
once TRBJ2-3 TRBV11-2 - TGTGCCAGCAGCTTCGGACTGGACAGCACAGATACGCAGTATTTT CASSFGLDSTDTQYF
- TRBJ2-1 TRBV9 - TGTGCCAGCAGCGTCCCGCGGGCCTACAATGAGCAGTTCTTC CASSVPRAYNEQFF
- TRBJ1-2 TRBV7-8 TRBD1 TGTGCCAGCAGCCCCAAGGCAGGGGGCGTGATGTCGGATGGCTACACCTTC CASSPKAGGVMSDGYTF
- TRBJ2-7 TRBV5-5 - TGTGCCAGCAGCTTGTCAATTATTGACTACGAGCAGTACTTC CASSLSIIDYEQYF
- TRBJ2-1 TRBV6-1 TRBD1 TGTGCCAGCAGTCGGACAGGGCCCTACAATGAGCAGTTCTTC CASSRTGPYNEQFF
- TRBJ1-2 TRBV5-1 - TGCGCCAGCAGGGGGACGAGGCAGCCCGGTGGCTACACCTTC CASRGTRQPGGYTF
- TRBJ2-3 TRBV6-4 TRBD2 TGTGCCAGCCGACGACTAGCGGGGGGCCCTACAGATACGCAGTATTTT CASRRLAGGPTDTQYF
- TRBJ2-5 TRBV11-2 - TGTGCCAGCAGCTTAGTGGGGGCCCCCGGTACCCAGTACTTC CASSLVGAPGTQYF
few TRBJ2-7 TRBV10-1 TRBD2 TGCGCCAGCAGTGATAGCGGGGGGATTCCCTACGAGCAGTACTTC CASSDSGGIPYEQYF
once TRBJ2-2 TRBV5-1 - TGCGCCAGCAGTCCCCTCGGGACCGGGGAGCTGTTTTTT CASSPLGTGELFF
- TRBJ2-1 TRBV18 TRBD2 TGTGCCAGCTCCCAAGCGGGGGGCAACAATGAGCAGTTCTTC CASSQAGGNNEQFF
- TRBJ2-7 TRBV18 - TGTGCCAGCTCACCAGGTGATGTCTACGAGCAGTACTTC CASSPGDVYEQYF
- TRBJ2-7 TRBV29-1 - TGCAGCGTATACCAAACCCAAGAGCAGTACTTC CSVYQTQEQYF
- TRBJ1-1 TRBV11-3 TRBD1 TGTGCCAGCAGATCCCAGGACAGGGCGGCTGAAGCTTTCTTT CASRSQDRAAEAFF
- TRBJ2-7 TRBV4-1 - TGCGCCAGCAGCCAAGACGGTGGCGAGCAGTACTTC CASSQDGGEQYF
- TRBJ2-5 TRBV10-3 - TGTGCCATCAGTGAGTCGGGGACCAAAGAGACCCAGTACTTC CAISESGTKETQYF
- TRBJ2-1 TRBV7-2 - TGTGCCAGCAGCATCGACAGGTTATATGAGCAGTTCTTC CASSIDRLYEQFF
- TRBJ2-3 TRBV5-1 TRBD1 TGCGCCAGCAGCCCCCAGGCAGGGGGTTCGGATACGCAGTATTTT CASSPQAGGSDTQYF
once TRBJ1-5 TRBV5-8 - TGTGCCAGCAGCTTGGGACAGTCTCTTTCTCAGCCCCAGCATTTT CASSLGQSLSQPQHF
- TRBJ2-5 TRBV15 TRBD1 TGTGCCACCAGCAGAGGACAGGGGAGAGAGACCCAGTACTTC CATSRGQGRETQYF
- TRBJ1-6 TRBV18 - TGTGCCAGCTCACCAACCTCGGCGGGGGGCTCCTATAATTCACCCCTCCACTTT CASSPTSAGGSYNSPLHF
- TRBJ1-5 TRBV5-8 - TGTGCCAGCACCATTCGGGCCATCTCCCCCCAGCCCCAGCATTTT CASTIRAISPQPQHF
- TRBJ1-4 TRBV5-1 - TGCGCCAACAGCTCGGTTAACCCAAGGAATGAAAAACTGTTTTTT CANSSVNPRNEKLFF
- TRBJ2-7 TRBV27 - TGTGCCAGCAGTTTAAAGCGACGGCCGTTTACCCGACGAAATGACTACGAGCAGTACTTC CASSLKRRPFTRRNDYEQYF
- TRBJ1-5 TRBV15 TRBD1 TGTGCCACCAGCAGGGACAGGGTGCCTCAGCCCCAGCATTTT CATSRDRVPQPQHF
- TRBJ2-5 TRBV9 - TGTGCCAGCAGCCCCCACTCCCGAGTGGCAGAAGAGACCCAGTACTTC CASSPHSRVAEETQYF
- TRBJ2-7 TRBV19 TRBD2 TGTGCCAGTGGGACTAGCGGATACGAGCAGTACTTC CASGTSGYEQYF